The source of this TCR beta chain is a study of blood T cell repertoires in COVID-19. Study as a whole: Acute-phase and convalescent COVID-19 samples originated in the United States, Italy and Spain.

As processed by the authors: By means of reference gene primer amplification, nucleated cell counts were estimated. Produced via immunoSEQ multiplex PCR; TCRdb's table is partial and in-frame only. V and J calls and clone size come straight from that table; D and trimming were deduced from the DNA. The sample carries approximately 91,000 clones, approximately 90% recorded once. The receptor was derived from an older man with acute or convalescent COVID-19. What was sequenced was peripheral blood.

The CDR3 DNA sequence: TGTGCCAGCAGCTTGAATGGACAGGGGAGCACTGAAGCTTTCTTT. Translated, it gives CASSLNGQGSTEAFF. The chain is built from TRBV5-6 and TRBJ1-1; 9 bases are shared with TRBD1. Germline CDR1 SGHDT, CDR2 YYEEEE. The CDR3 totals 15 residues. The V and J ends lost 1 base and 4 bases, in that order; junction bases with no gene match: 5.